These T cell receptor beta chains were read from a single sample in a study of PD-1 blockade in classical Hodgkin lymphoma. Sequencing used immunoSEQ multiplex PCR; TCRdb keeps in-frame clones, though not all of them. In the table there are about 43,000 clones, 65% to 85% of which are singletons. Sequenced material: peripheral blood mononuclear cells (PBMCs), taken before the second cycle of nivolumab. All receptors derive from a human donor with classical Hodgkin lymphoma. CDR3s include the opening cysteine and the closing phenylalanine or tryptophan. Fields, in order: CDR3 protein, CDR3 DNA, J gene, clone size, D gene, V gene. The D gene is left open where the match is weak. Not all rows give a size; the values are once, few, many and, for expanded clones, a class.

CASSPSLLTANQETQYF,TGTGCTAGCAGCCCTTCCCTCTTGACAGCTAATCAAGAGACCCAGTACTTC,TRBJ2-5,NA,NA,TRBV7-7
CASKAVGGVSNQPQHF,TGTGCCAGTAAGGCTGTTGGGGGGGTTAGCAATCAGCCCCAGCATTTT,TRBJ1-5,NA,NA,TRBV19
CASSQDDNLLPTWGRPPQHF,TGTGCCAGCAGCCAAGATGACAACCTCCTTCCCACATGGGGCCGTCCGCCCCAGCATTTT,TRBJ1-5,NA,NA,TRBV14
CASSIAWGQGRETQYF,TGTGCCAGTAGTATAGCTTGGGGGCAGGGGCGAGAGACCCAGTACTTC,TRBJ2-5,NA,NA,TRBV19
CSTTAEARVTNYGYTF,TGCAGCACTACGGCGGAAGCCAGGGTGACGAACTATGGCTACACCTTC,TRBJ1-2,few,NA,TRBV29-1
CASSPTGGPVQTQYF,TGTGCCAGCTCACCGACGGGGGGGCCTGTACAGACCCAGTACTTC,TRBJ2-5,NA,TRBD2,TRBV18
CASSSSGSFYGYTF,TGCGCCAGCAGCTCCTCGGGCAGCTTCTATGGCTACACCTTC,TRBJ1-2,NA,NA,TRBV5-1
CASSPSPTGGIEQYF,TGTGCCAGCAGCCCGTCCCCCACAGGGGGGATCGAGCAGTACTTC,TRBJ2-7,once,TRBD1,TRBV13
CASREGNNEQFF,TGTGCCAGCAGGGAGGGGAACAATGAGCAGTTCTTC,TRBJ2-1,few,NA,TRBV7-6
CASTPPYGGPSTDTQYF,TGTGCCAGCACCCCACCCTACGGGGGACCTAGCACAGATACGCAGTATTTT,TRBJ2-3,NA,NA,TRBV27
CASSPGDASSYEQYF,TGCGCCAGCAGCCCCGGGGACGCCAGCTCCTACGAGCAGTACTTC,TRBJ2-7,NA,NA,TRBV5-1
CASSLAGAYGYGYTF,TGTGCCAGCAGCTTGGCCGGCGCTTACGGCTATGGCTACACCTTC,TRBJ1-2,NA,NA,TRBV5-6
CASSQDTTGRWGPIEQFF,TGCGCCAGCAGCCAAGATACAACTGGACGTTGGGGCCCAATCGAGCAGTTCTTC,TRBJ2-1,NA,NA,TRBV4-3
CASSGGETYEQYF,TGTGCCAGCAGTGGGGGCGAAACCTACGAGCAGTACTTC,TRBJ2-7,NA,NA,TRBV6-6
CASIVTMGHNEQFF,TGTGCCAGCATCGTTACCATGGGACACAATGAGCAGTTCTTC,TRBJ2-1,NA,NA,TRBV6-6
CASSVGGGSYNEQFF,TGTGCCAGCAGCGTCGGGGGCGGGTCCTACAATGAGCAGTTCTTC,TRBJ2-1,NA,NA,TRBV9
CASSGVSSYEQYF,TGTGCCAGCAGCGGCGTAAGCTCCTACGAGCAGTACTTC,TRBJ2-7,NA,NA,TRBV6-5
CASSVFEDSYEQYF,TGTGCCAGCAGCGTATTCGAGGACTCCTACGAGCAGTACTTC,TRBJ2-7,NA,NA,TRBV6-6
CASRGGATTEAFF,TGTGCCAGCAGGGGGGGGGCGACCACTGAAGCTTTCTTT,TRBJ1-1,NA,NA,TRBV2
CSARVADTQYF,TGCAGTGCTAGAGTCGCAGATACGCAGTATTTT,TRBJ2-3,NA,NA,TRBV20-1
CASSEGYGDTQYF,TGTGCCAGCAGTGAAGGATATGGAGATACGCAGTATTTT,TRBJ2-3,NA,NA,TRBV9
CASSEWGITGELFF,TGTGCCAGCAGTGAATGGGGAATCACCGGGGAGCTGTTTTTT,TRBJ2-2,NA,NA,TRBV25-1